This T cell receptor beta chain comes out of a study of blood T cells in healthy people across ages (dated by TCRdb to the mid-2010s). Study-level background: In model experiments, template switching captured roughly one uniquely barcoded TCR beta cDNA molecule for every two T cells. Age-related changes in TCR beta repertoire diversity were measured in the study by deep sequencing normalized with unique cDNA molecular identifiers. The donors were split into four age groups: young (average 16 years), middle-aged (around 37), aged (approximately 60) and long-lived (under 90). Donors of different ages were randomly distributed across sequencing lanes to avoid experimental bias. The study analyzed two additional independent replicas of 1 million unique cDNA reads from the same blood draw for two donors, one aged 18 to 30 and one aged 80 or older. Broader findings and caveats from the paper: Total diversity estimates from one million sequenced T cells were considered lower bounds and underestimates. Observed TCR beta diversity per million T cells fell roughly linearly with age, and a significant reduction was already apparent by age around 44. Observed TCR beta diversity correlated strongly with the percentage of naive T cells measured by flow cytometry. The CMV infection status of donors was not known, potentially confounding age-related changes in expanded clonotypes. Compared with the aged group, the long-lived group had more naive CD4+ T cells, fewer expanded clones and increased TCR diversity, a pattern suggesting age selection. Bulk unsorted PBMC profiling prevented conclusive comparison of naive and antigen-experienced compartments.

A single count supports this clonotype. There is no known antigen for this receptor. No base qualities exist here, and no much larger clone lies one base off it. Single-read evidence is weak. The method behind the library was 5' RACE. The listed sequencing device is Illumina HiSeq 2500. A second PCR of roughly 7 to 11 cycles was performed with a sample-barcoded 5' primer and a J-beta primer mix. A unique molecular identifier was introduced onto each TCR beta cDNA molecule by a template-switch 5' adaptor carrying 12 random nucleotides. Each sample yielded at least 2.5 million CDR3-containing paired-end reads. The Mint cDNA synthesis kit, primed by a TRBC-specific oligonucleotide, was used to synthesize first-strand cDNA from all RNA. Following uracil-DNA glycosylase treatment, a first 18-cycle PCR with universal primers M1SS and BC2_uni_R was performed on all cDNA. For the original study's pipeline: Each sample was normalized by randomly selecting 1 million high-quality reads, each carrying a distinct molecular identifier. Reads with shared molecular identifiers were discarded instead of being binned into consensus sequences. MiTCR, run with a Q25 quality threshold and the strictest error-elimination algorithm, handled CDR3 identification, clonotype clustering and error correction. Lower-bound total TCR beta diversity was estimated with a nonparametric unseen species model using Euler transformation. TCRdb applied fastp at Q25 and MiXCR to the public reads, then kept only in-frame beta chains. Duplicate CDR3 protein sequences are folded into a single record with the most common DNA and genes. TCRdb, not the original authors, processed these V and J calls. Recorded for this sample are approximately 1.5 million distinct CDR3 sequences; 30% to 40% of them occurred a single time. The ten biggest clones cover roughly 10% of the sample.

Systemically healthy Caucasian individuals from Russia, some 40 in total and aged about 6 to 95 years, were included as donors. Each donor gave 8 to 10 milliliters of peripheral blood, collected into EDTA-treated Vacutainer tubes. Ficoll-Paque density-gradient centrifugation was used to isolate PBMCs, with at least 6.5 million per sample. Total RNA was extracted from PBMCs with Trizol reagent, with at least 5.5 micrograms obtained per sample. The percentages of naive CD45RAhigh/CD27high T cells were determined by flow cytometry on a PBMC aliquot from every donor. Measured from the cysteine to the phenylalanine, the CDR3 is 14 residues long. The sequence is cut down to CDR3 DNA, 42 bases in frame from base 1. The germline V and J ends show losses of 11 bases and 1 base respectively, and no gene match explains 9 bases of the junction. CDR1 and CDR2 (MGHDK, SYGVNS) derive from the germline V gene.

The TCR comes from a young woman in good health. The sequence links TRBV25-1 to TRBJ2-7; 9 bases in between match TRBD1. The source material was blood. The CDR3 region reads CAWGGQGISYEQYF. The nucleotide sequence is TGTGCCTGGGGGGGACAGGGTATTTCCTACGAGCAGTACTTC.